A selection of T cell receptor beta chains follows, all from one sample in a study of blood T cell repertoires in COVID-19. Data came from immunoSEQ multiplex PCR; TCRdb stores just in-frame clones and leaves some out. The table shows roughly 570,000 clones, with 85% to 90% occurring only once. The sample was peripheral blood. These receptors originate from a woman aged 50 to 60 with COVID-19, enrolled during active disease. The CDR3 runs from the conserved cysteine through the conserved F or W. A D gene is named only where the DNA matches it firmly. Only some rows state a clone size, as once, few, many or a class for expanded clones.

CDR3nt: TGTGCCAGCAGCTTCCTGACAGGGGGAACCGAGCAGTACTTC; CDR3aa: CASSFLTGGTEQYF; j_gene: TRBJ2-7; abundance: -; d_gene: TRBD1; len: 14; v_gene: TRBV5-6
CDR3nt: TGCGCCAGCAGCTTGAGAGGCAGGGGGCAGCGGGTCGAGCAGTACTTC; CDR3aa: CASSLRGRGQRVEQYF; j_gene: TRBJ2-7; abundance: -; d_gene: TRBD1; len: 16; v_gene: TRBV5-1
CDR3nt: TGTGCCAGCAGCTCTATACAGGGGAGGACTGAAGCTTTCTTT; CDR3aa: CASSSIQGRTEAFF; j_gene: TRBJ1-1; abundance: -; d_gene: TRBD1; len: 14; v_gene: TRBV7-2
CDR3nt: TGTGCCAGCCGAACAGGGGGCCATGGCTACACCTTC; CDR3aa: CASRTGGHGYTF; j_gene: TRBJ1-2; abundance: -; d_gene: TRBD1; len: 12; v_gene: TRBV27
CDR3nt: TGTGCCAGCAGCGCTCTCGGGACTGCCGAAGAGACCCAGTACTTC; CDR3aa: CASSALGTAEETQYF; j_gene: TRBJ2-5; abundance: -; d_gene: -; len: 15; v_gene: TRBV11-2
CDR3nt: TGTGCCATCAGTGAGGGGACAGACTATGGCTACACCTTC; CDR3aa: CAISEGTDYGYTF; j_gene: TRBJ1-2; abundance: -; d_gene: TRBD1; len: 13; v_gene: TRBV10-3
CDR3nt: TGTGCCAGTAGTATAGGAGGACAGATGAACACTGAAGCTTTCTTT; CDR3aa: CASSIGGQMNTEAFF; j_gene: TRBJ1-1; abundance: -; d_gene: -; len: 15; v_gene: TRBV19
CDR3nt: TGTGCCAGCAGTACCCGACAGGGGGCGAGTGGGGGCTACACCTTC; CDR3aa: CASSTRQGASGGYTF; j_gene: TRBJ1-2; abundance: -; d_gene: TRBD1; len: 15; v_gene: TRBV6-5
CDR3nt: TGTGCCAGCAGAGACCCCGGGACAGGGGATGAAGCTTTCTTT; CDR3aa: CASRDPGTGDEAFF; j_gene: TRBJ1-1; abundance: -; d_gene: TRBD1; len: 14; v_gene: TRBV6-5
CDR3nt: TGTGCCAGCAGCGGCCGGGATTATCAGCCCCAGCATTTT; CDR3aa: CASSGRDYQPQHF; j_gene: TRBJ1-5; abundance: -; d_gene: -; len: 13; v_gene: TRBV28
CDR3nt: TGTGCCAGCAGCCGTACAGTTCACGACACTGAAGCTTTCTTT; CDR3aa: CASSRTVHDTEAFF; j_gene: TRBJ1-1; abundance: -; d_gene: -; len: 14; v_gene: TRBV11-3
CDR3nt: TGTGCCACCAGTGACCCCTATATACCCGACAGGGGGCTTCAAGAGACCCAGTACTTC; CDR3aa: CATSDPYIPDRGLQETQYF; j_gene: TRBJ2-5; abundance: -; d_gene: TRBD1; len: 19; v_gene: TRBV24-1
CDR3nt: TGTGCCTGGAGTGGGCAGGCCTACGAGCAGTACTTC; CDR3aa: CAWSGQAYEQYF; j_gene: TRBJ2-7; abundance: -; d_gene: -; len: 12; v_gene: TRBV30
CDR3nt: TGTGCCAGTAGTAATTACAGGGAGTTCTCCTACGAGCAGTACTTC; CDR3aa: CASSNYREFSYEQYF; j_gene: TRBJ2-7; abundance: -; d_gene: -; len: 15; v_gene: TRBV19
CDR3nt: TGTGCCAGCAGCAGGGAGGACTACGAGCAGTACTTC; CDR3aa: CASSREDYEQYF; j_gene: TRBJ2-7; abundance: -; d_gene: -; len: 12; v_gene: TRBV2
CDR3nt: TGTGCCAGCAGTTTCTCCGCGGATCTCAAGGGCTACACCTTC; CDR3aa: CASSFSADLKGYTF; j_gene: TRBJ1-2; abundance: -; d_gene: -; len: 14; v_gene: TRBV27
CDR3nt: TGCGCCAGCAGCCAAGAGAGTGATTGGACTCCCGGTACGCAGTATTTT; CDR3aa: CASSQESDWTPGTQYF; j_gene: TRBJ2-3; abundance: -; d_gene: -; len: 16; v_gene: TRBV4-1
CDR3nt: TGTGCCAGTAGCTTTGACAGGGCCCGGTATGGCTACACCTTC; CDR3aa: CASSFDRARYGYTF; j_gene: TRBJ1-2; abundance: -; d_gene: TRBD1; len: 14; v_gene: TRBV19
CDR3nt: TGTGCCAGTAGTAGGACAGGGGGCGGCGCTGAAGCTTTCTTT; CDR3aa: CASSRTGGGAEAFF; j_gene: TRBJ1-1; abundance: -; d_gene: TRBD1; len: 14; v_gene: TRBV19
CDR3nt: TGTGCCTGGAGTGTAAGCTGGGCGGGGAATTCACCCCTCCACTTT; CDR3aa: CAWSVSWAGNSPLHF; j_gene: TRBJ1-6; abundance: -; d_gene: -; len: 15; v_gene: TRBV30
CDR3nt: TGTGCCAGCAGTTTACCGGGACACGGAGGCTACACCTTC; CDR3aa: CASSLPGHGGYTF; j_gene: TRBJ1-2; abundance: -; d_gene: -; len: 13; v_gene: TRBV27
CDR3nt: TGTGCCAGCAGCGACGATTGGCGAACTAGCGGGGTCAATGAGCAGTTCTTC; CDR3aa: CASSDDWRTSGVNEQFF; j_gene: TRBJ2-1; abundance: -; d_gene: TRBD2; len: 17; v_gene: TRBV5-6
CDR3nt: TGTGCCTTCCGCGGGGGCGCATCCTACAATGAGCAGTTCTTC; CDR3aa: CAFRGGASYNEQFF; j_gene: TRBJ2-1; abundance: -; d_gene: -; len: 14; v_gene: TRBV30
CDR3nt: TGTGCCAGCAGTGGGACTAGCGCGGGAGTTAGAGGCGAGCAGTACTTC; CDR3aa: CASSGTSAGVRGEQYF; j_gene: TRBJ2-7; abundance: -; d_gene: TRBD2; len: 16; v_gene: TRBV2
CDR3nt: TGTGCCAGCAGTGATAGGACAGCTTATCAGCCCCAGCATTTT; CDR3aa: CASSDRTAYQPQHF; j_gene: TRBJ1-5; abundance: -; d_gene: -; len: 14; v_gene: TRBV25-1
CDR3nt: TGTGCCAGTGACAGGGACCCTTTCTATGGCTACACCTTC; CDR3aa: CASDRDPFYGYTF; j_gene: TRBJ1-2; abundance: -; d_gene: TRBD1; len: 13; v_gene: TRBV2
CDR3nt: TGTGCCAGCAGCGGAACCAGGGGGGACTGGGAGCAGTACTTC; CDR3aa: CASSGTRGDWEQYF; j_gene: TRBJ2-7; abundance: -; d_gene: -; len: 14; v_gene: TRBV9
CDR3nt: TGTGCCAACCAGGGCCGCACTGAAGCTTTCTTT; CDR3aa: CANQGRTEAFF; j_gene: TRBJ1-1; abundance: -; d_gene: -; len: 11; v_gene: TRBV7-9
CDR3nt: TGTGCCAGCAGTAATGTACTCTCTAACTATGGCTACACCTTC; CDR3aa: CASSNVLSNYGYTF; j_gene: TRBJ1-2; abundance: -; d_gene: -; len: 14; v_gene: TRBV6-5
CDR3nt: TGTGCCAGCAGTTTCGGCGGGGGGGCCGTAGGTACGCAGTATTTT; CDR3aa: CASSFGGGAVGTQYF; j_gene: TRBJ2-3; abundance: -; d_gene: TRBD2; len: 15; v_gene: TRBV28
CDR3nt: TGTGCCAGTAGTATGCCGGGGGGAGGGGGCATTCAGTACTTC; CDR3aa: CASSMPGGGGIQYF; j_gene: TRBJ2-4; abundance: few; d_gene: -; len: 14; v_gene: TRBV19
CDR3nt: TGTGCCAGCAGCAAAGATCCGGAGCAGGGGTCTTATGGCTACACCTTC; CDR3aa: CASSKDPEQGSYGYTF; j_gene: TRBJ1-2; abundance: -; d_gene: -; len: 16; v_gene: TRBV21-1
CDR3nt: TGTGCCAGCAGCCCCCCCTATGTGAGCACAGATACGCAGTATTTT; CDR3aa: CASSPPYVSTDTQYF; j_gene: TRBJ2-3; abundance: -; d_gene: -; len: 15; v_gene: TRBV7-9
CDR3nt: TGTGCCAGCAGCCGCGATAGCGAATCCTCCTACAATGAGCAGTTCTTC; CDR3aa: CASSRDSESSYNEQFF; j_gene: TRBJ2-1; abundance: -; d_gene: -; len: 16; v_gene: TRBV4-2
CDR3nt: TGTGCCAGCAGCTCAGGACAGTCTGGAAACACCATATATTTT; CDR3aa: CASSSGQSGNTIYF; j_gene: TRBJ1-3; abundance: -; d_gene: -; len: 14; v_gene: TRBV5-6
CDR3nt: TGTGCCTGGAGTCGTGGGGCCGGCGAGACCCAGTACTTC; CDR3aa: CAWSRGAGETQYF; j_gene: TRBJ2-5; abundance: -; d_gene: -; len: 13; v_gene: TRBV30
CDR3nt: TGTGCCAGCAGCTTGGCAGGGTGGTCCACTGAAGCTTTCTTT; CDR3aa: CASSLAGWSTEAFF; j_gene: TRBJ1-1; abundance: -; d_gene: -; len: 14; v_gene: TRBV11-2
CDR3nt: TGTGCCACCAGCAGAGATTACGGGAGCTCTGGAAACACCATATATTTT; CDR3aa: CATSRDYGSSGNTIYF; j_gene: TRBJ1-3; abundance: -; d_gene: -; len: 16; v_gene: TRBV15
CDR3nt: TGTGCCAGCAGTTACAGCGTCTGGAGCTCCTACAATGAGCAGTTCTTC; CDR3aa: CASSYSVWSSYNEQFF; j_gene: TRBJ2-1; abundance: -; d_gene: -; len: 16; v_gene: TRBV6-5
CDR3nt: TGTGCCACCTCTTCGGTAGCGGGGGGGGCCGATACGCAGTATTTT; CDR3aa: CATSSVAGGADTQYF; j_gene: TRBJ2-3; abundance: -; d_gene: TRBD2; len: 15; v_gene: TRBV7-2
CDR3nt: TGTGCCTGGAGCGCCTCAGTCTCCTACAATGAGCAGTTCTTC; CDR3aa: CAWSASVSYNEQFF; j_gene: TRBJ2-1; abundance: -; d_gene: -; len: 14; v_gene: TRBV30
CDR3nt: TGCGCCAGCAGCTTGGCCGCTGAGAGGAGAAATGAGCAGTTCTTC; CDR3aa: CASSLAAERRNEQFF; j_gene: TRBJ2-1; abundance: -; d_gene: -; len: 15; v_gene: TRBV5-1
CDR3nt: TGCGCCAGCAGCCAACCAAGGGACAGTAAAAACATTCAGTACTTC; CDR3aa: CASSQPRDSKNIQYF; j_gene: TRBJ2-4; abundance: -; d_gene: TRBD1; len: 15; v_gene: TRBV4-1
CDR3nt: TGTGCCACTAATGACAAGGGCGGAGGGAACACTGAAGCTTTCTTT; CDR3aa: CATNDKGGGNTEAFF; j_gene: TRBJ1-1; abundance: -; d_gene: -; len: 15; v_gene: TRBV19
CDR3nt: TGTGCCAGCAGCCGGGGGGCCCCCGCCAATTCACCCCTCCACTTT; CDR3aa: CASSRGAPANSPLHF; j_gene: TRBJ1-6; abundance: -; d_gene: -; len: 15; v_gene: TRBV9
CDR3nt: TGTGCCACCTCAAGGGGAATTTACAATGAGCAGTTCTTC; CDR3aa: CATSRGIYNEQFF; j_gene: TRBJ2-1; abundance: -; d_gene: -; len: 13; v_gene: TRBV19